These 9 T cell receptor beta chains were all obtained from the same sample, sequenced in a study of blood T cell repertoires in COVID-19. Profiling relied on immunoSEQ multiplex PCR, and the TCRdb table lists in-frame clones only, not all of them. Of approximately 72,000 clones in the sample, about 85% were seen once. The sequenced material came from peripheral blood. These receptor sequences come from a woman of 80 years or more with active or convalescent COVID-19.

CDR3 region: CASSLGQSGNTIYF. DNA of the CDR3: TGTGCCAGCAGCTTAGGACAGTCTGGAAACACCATATATTTT. The chain recombines TRBV7-2 with TRBJ1-3, with D possibly being TRBD1 (5 bases). With 1 base removed from V and 1 base from J, the gap between germline ends came to 5 bases. Germline V CDR1 and CDR2: SGHTA, FQGNSA. The CDR3 has 14 amino acids.

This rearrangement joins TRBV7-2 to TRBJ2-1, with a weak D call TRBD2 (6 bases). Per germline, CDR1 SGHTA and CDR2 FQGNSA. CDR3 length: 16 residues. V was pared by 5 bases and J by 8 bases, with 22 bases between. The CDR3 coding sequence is TGTGCCAGCAGCCTAAAGGGGCAGGGACTTGTCGATGAGCAGTTCTTC. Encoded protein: CASSLKGQGLVDEQFF.

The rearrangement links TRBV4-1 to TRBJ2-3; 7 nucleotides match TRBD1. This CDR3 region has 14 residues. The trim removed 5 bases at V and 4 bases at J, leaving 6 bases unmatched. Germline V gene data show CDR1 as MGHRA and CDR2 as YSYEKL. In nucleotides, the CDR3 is TGCGCCAGCAGCAGAGAGGGGGCCGCAGATACGCAGTATTTT. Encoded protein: CASSREGAADTQYF.

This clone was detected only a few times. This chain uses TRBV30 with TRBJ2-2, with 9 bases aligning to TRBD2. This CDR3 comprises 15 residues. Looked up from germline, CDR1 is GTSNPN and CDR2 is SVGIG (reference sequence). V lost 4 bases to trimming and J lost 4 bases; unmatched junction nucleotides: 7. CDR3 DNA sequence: TGTGCCTGGATTGCGGGGGGGTTTGGCACCGGGGAGCTGTTTTTT. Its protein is CAWIAGGFGTGELFF.

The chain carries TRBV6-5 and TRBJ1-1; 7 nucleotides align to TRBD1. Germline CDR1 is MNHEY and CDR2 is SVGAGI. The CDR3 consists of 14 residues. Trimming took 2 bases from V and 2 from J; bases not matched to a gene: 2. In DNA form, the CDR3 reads TGTGCCAGCAGTTACCGGGACAGCAACACTGAAGCTTTCTTT. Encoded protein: CASSYRDSNTEAFF.

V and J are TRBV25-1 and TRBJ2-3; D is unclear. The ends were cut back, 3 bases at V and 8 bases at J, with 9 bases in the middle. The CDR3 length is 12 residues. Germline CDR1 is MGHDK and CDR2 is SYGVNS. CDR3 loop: CASSEWSGTQYF. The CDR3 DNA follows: TGTGCCAGCAGTGAGTGGTCAGGTACGCAGTATTTT.

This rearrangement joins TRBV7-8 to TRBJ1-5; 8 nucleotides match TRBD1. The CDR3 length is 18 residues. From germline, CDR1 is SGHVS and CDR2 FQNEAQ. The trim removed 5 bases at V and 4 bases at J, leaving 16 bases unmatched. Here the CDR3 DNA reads TGTGCCAGCAGCCGACAGGGGAGAAGATCAGCCTCAAATCAGCCCCAGCATTTT. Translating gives CASSRQGRRSASNQPQHF.

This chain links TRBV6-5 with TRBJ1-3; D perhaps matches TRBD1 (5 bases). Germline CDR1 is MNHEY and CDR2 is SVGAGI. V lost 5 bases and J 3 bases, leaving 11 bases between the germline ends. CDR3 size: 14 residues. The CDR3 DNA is TGTGCCAGCAGTCCCGGGGGAAATGGAAACACCATATATTTT. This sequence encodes CASSPGGNGNTIYF.

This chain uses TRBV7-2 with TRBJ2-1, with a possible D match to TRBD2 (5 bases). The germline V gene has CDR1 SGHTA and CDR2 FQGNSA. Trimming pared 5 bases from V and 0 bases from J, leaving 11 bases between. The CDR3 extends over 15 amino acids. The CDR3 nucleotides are TGTGCCAGCAGCGCACCAGAGGGCTCCTACAATGAGCAGTTCTTC. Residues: CASSAPEGSYNEQFF. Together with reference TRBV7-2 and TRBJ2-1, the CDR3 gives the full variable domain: GAGVSQSPSNKVTEKGKDVELRCDPISGHTALYWYRQSLGQGLEFLIYFQGNSAPDKSGLPSDRFSAERTGGSVSTLTIQRTQQEDSAVYLCASSAPEGSYNEQFFGPGTRLTVL.